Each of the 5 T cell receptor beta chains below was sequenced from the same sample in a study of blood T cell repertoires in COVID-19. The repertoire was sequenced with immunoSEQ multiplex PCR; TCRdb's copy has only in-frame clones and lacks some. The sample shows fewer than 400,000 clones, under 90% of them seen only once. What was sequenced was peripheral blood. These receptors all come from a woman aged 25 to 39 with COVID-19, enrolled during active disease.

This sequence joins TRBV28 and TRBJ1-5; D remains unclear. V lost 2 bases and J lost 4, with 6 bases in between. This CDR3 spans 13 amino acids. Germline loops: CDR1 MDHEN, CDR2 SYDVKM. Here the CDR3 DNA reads TGTGCCAGCAGTTTAAATTTAAATCAGCCCCAGCATTTT. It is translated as CASSLNLNQPQHF.

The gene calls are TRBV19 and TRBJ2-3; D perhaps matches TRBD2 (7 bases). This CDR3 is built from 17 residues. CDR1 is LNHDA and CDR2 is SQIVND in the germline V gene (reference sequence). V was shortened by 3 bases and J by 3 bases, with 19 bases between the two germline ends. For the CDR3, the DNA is TGTGCCAGTAGTATGAGACTTGTGGGGGGGCCTACAGATACGCAGTATTTT. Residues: CASSMRLVGGPTDTQYF.

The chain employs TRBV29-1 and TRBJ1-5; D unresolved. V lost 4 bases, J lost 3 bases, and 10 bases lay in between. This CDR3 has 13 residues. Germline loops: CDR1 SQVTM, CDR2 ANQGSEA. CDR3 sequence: CSVGPGNNQPQHF. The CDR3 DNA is TGCAGCGTTGGGCCGGGTAACAATCAGCCCCAGCATTTT.

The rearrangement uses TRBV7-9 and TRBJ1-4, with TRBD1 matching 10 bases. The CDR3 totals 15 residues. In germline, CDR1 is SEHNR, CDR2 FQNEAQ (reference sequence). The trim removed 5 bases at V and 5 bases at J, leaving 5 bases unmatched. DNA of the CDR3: TGTGCCAGCAGCAAACCGGGACAGGGGAATGAAAAACTGTTTTTT. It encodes CASSKPGQGNEKLFF.

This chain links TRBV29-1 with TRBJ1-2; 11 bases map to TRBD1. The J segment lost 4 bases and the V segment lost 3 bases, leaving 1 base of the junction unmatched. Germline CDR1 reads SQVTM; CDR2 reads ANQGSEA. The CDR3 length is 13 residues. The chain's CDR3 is CSVDGQGAYGYTF. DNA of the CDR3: TGCAGCGTTGATGGACAGGGGGCCTATGGCTACACCTTC.